One and the same sample provided the 21 T cell receptor beta chains below, sequenced in a study of cytomegalovirus exposure and HLA in healthy donors. A multiplex PCR was run with 60 Vbeta primers and 13 Jbeta primers. The method was immunoSEQ multiplex PCR; TCRdb's version includes in-frame clones alone and lacks a portion of them. The sample contains 170,000 or so clones, around 78% of which appear only once. Sequencing was done on a sample of PBMCs. Receptors were obtained from a woman between 45 and 60 years old in good health and CMV-seropositive.

This chain uses TRBV5-1 with TRBJ1-4; perhaps TRBD1 as D (6 bases). This CDR3 comprises 16 residues. Deletions cut 4 bases from V and 7 bases from J, with 20 bases between. CDR1 SGHRS and CDR2 YFSETQ come from the germline V gene. The CDR3 sequence: CASSLAASFRGEKLFF. DNA of the CDR3: TGCGCCAGCAGCCTGGCCGCGTCCTTCAGGGGTGAAAAACTGTTTTTT. Full variable domain (rest looked up from reference TRBV5-1 and TRBJ1-4): KAGVTQTPRYLIKTRGQQVTLSCSPISGHRSVSWYQQTPGQGLQFLFEYFSETQRNKGNFPGRFSGRQFSNSRSEMNVSTLELGDSALYLCASSLAASFRGEKLFFGSGTQLSVL.

This clone was picked up a small number of times. This chain uses TRBV7-3 with TRBJ2-3; TRBD1 is a possible D gene (6 bases). The V gene's germline CDR1 is SGHTA and CDR2 FQGTGA. This CDR3 region has 15 residues. V was clipped by 5 bases and J by 5 bases, with 17 bases between them. The CDR3 is CASSPTGSLGDTQYF. CDR3 sequence (DNA): TGTGCCAGCAGCCCAACAGGGAGCCTCGGAGATACGCAGTATTTT.

This chain uses TRBV5-6 with TRBJ1-1; 9 nucleotides agree with TRBD1. CDR1 and CDR2 from the germline V gene are SGHDT and YYEEEE. CDR3 size: 15 residues. The ends lost 4 bases at V and 0 bases at J; junction bases unmatched: 4. For the CDR3, the DNA is TGTGCCAGCAGCCCGGGGACAGGGATGAACACTGAAGCTTTCTTT. It specifies CASSPGTGMNTEAFF.

The V gene is TRBV5-1, the J gene TRBJ2-3, with 8 bases matching TRBD2. The CDR3 runs to 15 residues. Trimming took 4 bases from V and 0 from J; bases not matched to a gene: 4. Germline CDR1 and CDR2: SGHRS and YFSETQ. CDR3: CASSHGGASTDTQYF. CDR3 DNA: TGCGCCAGCAGCCACGGGGGGGCCAGCACAGATACGCAGTATTTT.

This rearrangement joins TRBV7-9 to TRBJ1-2; no definite D call. Germline V gene data show CDR1 as SEHNR and CDR2 as FQNEAQ (reference sequence). V was clipped by 7 bases and J by 6 bases, with 9 bases between them. The CDR3 runs 11 residues. CDR3 residues: CASIGGDGYTF. CDR3 in DNA: TGTGCCAGCATCGGCGGGGATGGCTACACCTTC.

The V call is TRBV7-2, the J call TRBJ2-7; D unclear. This CDR3 comprises 12 residues. Germline V gives CDR1 SGHTA, CDR2 FQGNSA. V was trimmed by 5 bases and J by 5 bases, leaving 10 bases between them. CDR3 amino acids: CASSASTDEQYF. The CDR3 DNA sequence: TGTGCCAGCAGCGCGTCAACGGACGAGCAGTACTTC. The entire variable domain, with the rest obtained from reference TRBV7-2 and TRBJ2-7, is as follows: GAGVSQSPSNKVTEKGKDVELRCDPISGHTALYWYRQSLGQGLEFLIYFQGNSAPDKSGLPSDRFSAERTGGSVSTLTIQRTQQEDSAVYLCASSASTDEQYFGPGTRLTVT.

This chain links TRBV7-6 with TRBJ1-5, with 8 positions matching TRBD1. Per the germline V gene, CDR1 is SGHVS and CDR2 is FNYEAQ. This CDR3 has 15 amino acids. V lost 2 bases, J lost 2 bases, and 2 bases stayed unmatched. CDR3 region: CASSLQGAGNQPQHF. In nucleotides, the CDR3 is TGTGCCAGCAGCTTACAGGGGGCTGGCAATCAGCCCCAGCATTTT.

J is TRBJ1-1 and V is TRBV6-5; D is undetermined. The CDR3 loop spans 14 amino acids. V was pared by 7 bases and J by 0 bases, with 12 bases between. Germline CDR1 MNHEY, CDR2 SVGAGI. The CDR3 coding sequence is TGTGCCAGCACCCTCGGTCCAATGAACACTGAAGCTTTCTTT. It encodes CASTLGPMNTEAFF.

This chain links TRBV6-5 with TRBJ2-3, with D hard to call. This CDR3 is 11 amino acids long. The germline V gene encodes CDR1 MNHEY and CDR2 SVGAGI. V was trimmed by 6 bases and J by 10 bases, leaving 11 bases between them. CDR3: CASRDKGSQYF. The CDR3, as DNA: TGTGCCAGCAGAGACAAAGGTTCGCAGTATTTT.

This clone was seen only once. The rearrangement uses TRBV10-3 and TRBJ2-1; a weak D match, TRBD1 (6 bases). From germline, CDR1 is ENHRY and CDR2 SYGVKD. The V end lost 7 bases, the J end lost 8 bases, and 15 bases lay between the germline ends. The CDR3 is made up of 13 amino acids. The CDR3 DNA is TGTGCCATCACCGAATCACAGGGTGATGAGCAGTTCTTC. Translation: CAITESQGDEQFF.

V gene TRBV5-1 combines with J gene TRBJ1-2; D might be TRBD1 (6 bases). The CDR3 covers 15 residues. V gave up 4 bases and J gave up 2 bases, with 15 bases separating them. The germline V gene encodes CDR1 SGHRS and CDR2 YFSETQ. The CDR3 region is CASSLTGRQNYGYTF. Here the CDR3 DNA reads TGCGCCAGCAGCCTGACAGGAAGACAGAACTATGGCTACACCTTC.

J is TRBJ1-1 and V is TRBV21-1. TRBV21-1 is a listed pseudogene. The CDR3 totals 17 residues. CDR3 sequence reads: CASSKAKAADAGTEAFF. The CDR3 DNA reads TGTGCCAGCAGCAAAGCGAAGGCGGCCGACGCGGGAACTGAAGCTTTCTTT.

This chain joins TRBV27 and TRBJ2-6; 7 nucleotides agree with TRBD1. This CDR3 contains 18 residues. Germline V CDR1 and CDR2: MNHEY, SMNVEV (reference sequence). J was trimmed by 2 bases and V by 2 bases; bases with no gene match: 9. For the CDR3, the DNA is TGTGCCAGCAGTTTAACCGGACAGGTTTTAACTGGGGCCAACGTCCTGACTTTC. Amino acids: CASSLTGQVLTGANVLTF.

The chain couples TRBV27 to TRBJ2-5; 7 bases are a match to TRBD2. CDR1 is MNHEY, CDR2 SMNVEV, per germline (reference sequence). Trimming at V came to 3 bases and at J to 0 bases, leaving 4 bases not matched to a gene. The CDR3 is made up of 15 amino acids. The chain's CDR3 is CASSLWAGDQETQYF. CDR3 in DNA: TGTGCCAGCAGTTTGTGGGCGGGGGACCAAGAGACCCAGTACTTC.

The chain is built from TRBV29-1 and TRBJ2-3; TRBD1 matches at 8 bases. J gave up 2 bases and V 5 bases, and 3 bases lay outside the gene matches. In germline, CDR1 is SQVTM, CDR2 ANQGSEA. The CDR3 is 13 amino acids. CDR3 region: CSVRQGLTDTQYF. DNA for the CDR3: TGCAGCGTTCGACAGGGGCTCACAGATACGCAGTATTTT.

CDR3 nucleotides: TGTGCCAGCAGCCTTCTGACGGCTAGCGGGGGGGCCGGCTCTGATGAGCAGTTCTTC. Translation: CASSLLTASGGAGSDEQFF. This chain connects TRBV4-2 to TRBJ2-1; 12 bases align to TRBD2. CDR1 LGHNA and CDR2 YNFKEQ come from the germline V gene. The CDR3 spans 19 residues. The V gene end was trimmed by 4 bases and the J gene end by 8 bases; junction bases not matched to a gene: 18.

This clone was observed a single time. The J gene is TRBJ1-2, the V gene TRBV30; perhaps TRBD1 as D (6 bases). This CDR3 has 12 residues. Per germline, CDR1 GTSNPN and CDR2 SVGIG (reference sequence). V lost 7 bases and J 0 bases, leaving 9 bases between the germline ends. For the CDR3, the DNA is TGTGCCTTCGGACAGCCTAACTATGGCTACACCTTC. It encodes CAFGQPNYGYTF. The full variable domain, rest sourced from reference TRBV30 and TRBJ1-2, is SQTIHQWPATLVQPVGSPLSLECTVEGTSNPNLYWYRQAAGRGLQLLFYSVGIGQISSEVPQNLSASRPQDRQFILSSKKLLLSDSGFYLCAFGQPNYGYTFGSGTRLTVV.

A single count supports this clone. In nucleotides, the CDR3 is TGTGCCACCAGCAGAGATGCAGAAGAAAATGAAAAACTGTTTTTT. This encodes CATSRDAEENEKLFF. V usage is TRBV15 and J usage is TRBJ1-4; no firm D call. V dropped 0 bases and J dropped 5 bases, with 10 bases sitting between them. The CDR3 length is 15 residues. Per germline, CDR1 LNHNV and CDR2 YYDKDF (reference sequence). The full variable domain, in which reference TRBV15 and TRBJ1-4 provide the parts outside the CDR3, is DAMVIQNPRYQVTQFGKPVTLSCSQTLNHNVMYWYQQKSSQAPKLLFHYYDKDFNNEADTPDNFQSRRPNTSFCFLDIRSPGLGDTAMYLCATSRDAEENEKLFFGSGTQLSVL.

This sequence joins TRBV27 and TRBJ1-5, with D hard to call. CDR1 is MNHEY, CDR2 SMNVEV, per germline (reference sequence). Trimming took 2 bases from V and 3 from J, leaving 5 bases between them. The CDR3 length is 13 residues. CDR3 bases: TGTGCCAGCAGTTTAGTCAACAATCAGCCCCAGCATTTT. Translating gives CASSLVNNQPQHF.

The rearrangement uses TRBV11-2 and TRBJ2-1; 11 bases fit TRBD2. This CDR3 has 17 amino acids. V shed 6 bases, J shed 10 bases, and the junction held 17 bases outside the gene matches. Germline lookup yields CDR1 SGHAT and CDR2 FQNNGV. This CDR3 is CASRYSISGGAVEEQFF. In DNA, the CDR3 is TGTGCCAGCAGGTATTCGATTAGCGGGGGGGCGGTAGAGGAGCAGTTCTTC.

The CDR3 loop is CASEAGSNTGELFF. CDR3 sequence (DNA): TGTGCCAGCGAGGCAGGGTCCAACACCGGGGAGCTGTTTTTT. The rearrangement joins TRBV2 to TRBJ2-2, with D maybe TRBD1 (5 bases). Germline loops: CDR1 SNHLY, CDR2 FYNNEI. The length of the CDR3 is 14 residues. The germline V and J ends were trimmed by 8 bases and 2 bases, with 12 bases remaining between them.